This TCR beta chain stems from a study of cytomegalovirus exposure and HLA in healthy donors. Findings of the study overall: Altogether, around 160 TCR beta chains were recorded as cytomegalovirus-associated.

Turning to this clone: The antigen is unknown.

Clones were sequenced by immunoSEQ multiplex PCR, and TCRdb holds only the in-frame ones, with some missing. The sample records approximately 160,000 clones, approximately 86% being singletons. This receptor was obtained from a woman between 18 and 29 years old in good health and CMV-seronegative. Sequences were obtained from PBMCs.

The CDR3, as DNA: TGTGCCAGCAGTCCAAAGGGGAGGGCGGTGGGCAATGAGCAGTTCTTC. Protein sequence: CASSPKGRAVGNEQFF. This chain uses TRBV27 with TRBJ2-1; 7 bases fit TRBD2. This CDR3 has 16 residues. Germline-derived CDR1 and CDR2 are MNHEY and SMNVEV (reference sequence). V trimming: 5 bases; J trimming: 6 bases; junction bases outside the gene matches: 13.